This TCR beta chain was captured by sequencing in a study of cytomegalovirus exposure and HLA in healthy donors. Of note for this clone: Its specificity is not known.

From germline, CDR1 is MDHEN and CDR2 SYDVKM. V shed 6 bases, J shed 4 bases, and the junction held 3 bases outside the gene matches. The CDR3 has 13 residues. Use of 60 Vbeta and 13 Jbeta primers characterized the PCR. The repertoire was sequenced with immunoSEQ multiplex PCR; TCRdb's copy has only in-frame clones and lacks some. This table holds about 150,000 clones, 80% found once. Study results and caveats: One later analysis reportedly identified an Asian-associated ancestry cluster that showed fewer N-insertions than the roughly 700-donor mean. For cytomegalovirus status, the classifier reportedly gave diagnoses with high specificity and sensitivity.

This clonotype originated in a man aged 30-40 years in good health and CMV-seropositive. Source material: PBMCs. The rearrangement uses TRBV28 and TRBJ2-7, with TRBD1 identical over 10 bases. This chain's CDR3 is CASRGTGAYEQYF. For the CDR3, the DNA is TGTGCCAGCAGGGGGACAGGGGCGTACGAGCAGTACTTC.